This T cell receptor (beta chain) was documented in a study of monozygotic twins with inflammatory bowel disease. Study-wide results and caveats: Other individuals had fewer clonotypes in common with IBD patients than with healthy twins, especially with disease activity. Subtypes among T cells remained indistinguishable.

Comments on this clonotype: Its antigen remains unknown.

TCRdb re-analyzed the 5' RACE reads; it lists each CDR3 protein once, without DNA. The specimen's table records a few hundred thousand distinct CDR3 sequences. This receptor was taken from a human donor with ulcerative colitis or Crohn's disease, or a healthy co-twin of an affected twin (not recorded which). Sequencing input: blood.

This CDR3 reads CASSAGGGSSYEQYF. V gene TRBV7-3 combines with J gene TRBJ2-7; TCRdb returns TRBD1, unconfirmable since there is no DNA. The CDR3 is 15 residues long. The germline V gene has CDR1 SGHTA and CDR2 FQGTGA.